Shown below are 8 T cell receptor beta chains from a single sample sequenced in a study of chemoradiotherapy in HPV16-positive cancers. This table comes from immunoSEQ multiplex PCR, and its TCRdb copy is limited to in-frame clones, with some not included. The sample has tens of thousands of clones, around nine tenths seen once. The sequencing used blood, collected from a patient who underwent chemoradiotherapy. These TCRs come from a human donor with HPV-associated anogenital cancer.

The rearrangement uses TRBV2 and TRBJ1-6, with D maybe TRBD1 (5 bases). This CDR3 comprises 13 residues. Germline V gives CDR1 SNHLY, CDR2 FYNNEI. Trimming removed 6 bases from V and 3 bases from J, with 6 bases in between. CDR3 region: CASRGGYNSPLHF. The DNA for the CDR3 is TGTGCCAGCAGGGGGGGCTATAATTCACCCCTCCACTTT.

The CDR3 DNA follows: TGTGCCAACCTCCGAAGGACAGGGGGCTTTTGGAGCACCGGGGAGCTGTTTTTT. This gives the protein CANLRRTGGFWSTGELFF. The genes are TRBV27 and TRBJ2-2; 11 bases are shared with TRBD1. The CDR3 length is 18 residues. Trimming removed 10 bases from V and 4 bases from J; junction bases left unmatched: 17. The germline gives CDR1 MNHEY, CDR2 SMNVEV (reference sequence).

This chain connects TRBV7-7 to TRBJ2-5; D possibly corresponds to TRBD2 (6 bases). The germline V and J ends were trimmed by 5 bases and 1 base, with 14 bases remaining between them. CDR3 length: 15 amino acids. Germline V gene sequence: CDR1 SSHAT, CDR2 FNYEAQ (reference sequence). DNA of the CDR3: TGTGCCAGCAGCCCAACCCGGGGGATCCAAGAGACCCAGTACTTC. It translates to CASSPTRGIQETQYF.

The rearrangement uses TRBV4-1 and TRBJ2-3; D is ambiguous. This CDR3 spans 14 amino acids. The V gene lost 5 bases and the J gene lost 0 bases, with 9 bases spanning the gap. Germline lookup yields CDR1 MGHRA and CDR2 YSYEKL. The CDR3: CASSSTASTDTQYF. The DNA of the CDR3 is TGCGCCAGCAGCTCCACGGCCAGCACAGATACGCAGTATTTT.

The rearrangement joins TRBV6-5 to TRBJ2-5; D gene uncertain. Germline V gene lookup returns CDR1 MNHEY and CDR2 SVGAGI. The V gene lost 2 bases and the J gene lost 2 bases, with 0 bases spanning the gap. There are 11 residues in the CDR3. The CDR3 region is CASSYQETQYF. The CDR3 DNA follows: TGTGCCAGCAGTTACCAAGAGACCCAGTACTTC.

V gene TRBV5-1 combines with J gene TRBJ2-5, with TRBD2 as a possible D gene (5 bases). The germline CDR1 and CDR2 sequences are SGHRS and YFSETQ. This CDR3 has 16 residues. The V gene lost 2 bases and the J gene lost 3 bases, with 17 bases spanning the gap. The CDR3 DNA reads TGCGCCAGCAGCTTTGGACTGACGAATCCTGAAGAGACCCAGTACTTC. Translation: CASSFGLTNPEETQYF.

The rearrangement uses TRBV2 and TRBJ2-5; perhaps TRBD2 as D (6 bases). CDR1 SNHLY and CDR2 FYNNEI come from the germline V gene. V lost 4 bases and J 2 bases, leaving 17 bases between the germline ends. The CDR3 runs 16 residues. CDR3 sequence (DNA): TGTGCCAGCAGTGTAGGACGGGGGATAGGGCAAGAGACCCAGTACTTC. This gives the protein CASSVGRGIGQETQYF.

V gene TRBV11-2 combines with J gene TRBJ2-7; D is possibly TRBD2 (7 bases). Germline V CDR1 and CDR2: SGHAT, FQNNGV. The CDR3 length is 16 residues. V lost 2 bases and J lost 3, with 17 bases in between. CDR3 protein: CASSLLEGGGVYEQYF. The CDR3 nucleotides read TGTGCCAGCAGCTTACTTGAGGGGGGGGGCGTCTACGAGCAGTACTTC.